This entry is about one TCR beta chain. Its cognate antigen is unknown. Only in-frame clones appear in the TCRdb table, and some are missing; sequencing was by immunoSEQ multiplex PCR. Among some 29,000 clones listed, more than 65% were seen once. Deletions cut 2 bases from V and 5 bases from J, with 4 bases between. The CDR3 length is 12 residues. Germline V gives CDR1 MNHNS, CDR2 SASEGT. Time point described: week 35, safety follow-up. Doses of 300 ug of mutant IDH1 20-mer peptide were given with topical imiquimod. The sample originates from a study of a mutant IDH1 vaccine in newly diagnosed glioma. The TCR comes from a man between 45 and 60 years old with glioma. The source was PBMCs, collected from a glioma patient whose treatment included an IDH1 peptide vaccine. The rearrangement uses TRBV6-1 and TRBJ1-5; D gene uncertain. The CDR3 DNA reads as TGTGCCAGCAGTGAATCAGATCAGCCCCAGCATTTT. As protein: CASSESDQPQHF.